The clone carrying this T cell receptor (beta chain) was counted ten times or more. Its antigen is currently unknown. This record comes from a study of CD8+CD57+ T cells in acquired aplastic anemia. Study-level background: DNA per sorted CD4+ or CD8+ sample ranged roughly 0.18 to 30 ug, averaging 3.2 ug. General study findings and limits: Sharing between patients and controls was observed for about 27 CD8+ CDR3 sequences.

Germline lookup yields CDR1 MNHEY and CDR2 SVGAGI. This CDR3 contains 15 residues. J lost 5 bases, V lost 4 bases, and 10 bases had no gene match. The patients chosen for sequencing had shown expansion of CD8+CD57+ cells (detected by flow cytometry). The blood sampling took place in patients who had so far received no therapy. For CDR3 and TCR beta VDJ profiling, genomic DNA was the template used. In TCRdb, the reads were re-called with MiXCR into one record per CDR3 protein. Among a few hundred thousand distinct CDR3 sequences listed, around 50% were seen once. J is TRBJ2-5 and V is TRBV6-5, with TRBD1 matching 7 bases. The clonotype comes from a human donor with aplastic anemia. Material: sorted CD4+, CD8+, or CD8+CD57+ T cells (not recorded which) from PBMCs. CDR3 sequence (DNA): TGTGCCAGCAGTTCCCCCCACAGGGGCGGGGAGACCCAGTACTTC. Its translation is CASSSPHRGGETQYF.